This entry describes one T cell receptor (beta chain). Its target is not known. Clones were sequenced by immunoSEQ multiplex PCR, and TCRdb holds only the in-frame ones, with some missing. The sample shows about 240,000 clones, 86% of them seen only once. The sample comes from a study of cytomegalovirus exposure and HLA in healthy donors. Whole-study findings and limits: It was found in a later analysis that first-cohort TCR clusters tended to co-occur in the 90 to 150 validation repertoires. While the bulk of TCR sequences proved rare, some public TCRs turned up in many donors. Researchers counted around 160 TCR beta chains as cytomegalovirus-associated.

The CDR3 spans 13 residues. Trimming took 4 bases from V and 0 from J, leaving 10 bases between them. From germline, CDR1 is SQVTM and CDR2 ANQGSEA. Sample: PBMCs. The source is a woman in her thirties in good health and CMV-seropositive. This chain joins TRBV29-1 and TRBJ2-7; perhaps TRBD1 as D (6 bases). CDR3: CSVATGHSYEQYF. CDR3 coding DNA: TGCAGCGTTGCCACGGGACACTCCTACGAGCAGTACTTC.